The following is a TCR beta chain sequence with its context. In this sample, this clone turned up once. Its antigen remains undetermined. Base qualities were left out, and no much larger clone turns up one base away. The donors were included in the validation cohort of some 120 subjects, a group kept apart from the roughly 690-subject first cohort. Libraries came from the immunoSEQ multiplex PCR assay. In the source study's methods: A statistical classification framework was developed to diagnose cytomegalovirus status using the catalog of TCR beta chain sequences. TCRdb re-hosts the immuneACCESS table, in-frame sequences only. Its copies lack some clones; in the studies checked, an unresolved V gene accounts for under half of them, and the cause for the rest is not known. That table is the source of V, J and clone size, and D and trimming were worked out from the DNA. Present in this sample are hundreds of thousands of clones, around 87% of which were seen just once. The ten largest make up roughly 2% of the sample.

This specimen belongs to a study of cytomegalovirus exposure and HLA in healthy donors (dated by TCRdb to the late 2010s). Concerning the study at large: According to a later analysis, one platform produced both the roughly 130 validation repertoires and the roughly 650 repertoires of the first cohort. To predict cytomegalovirus infection status, the study combined high-throughput TCR immunosequencing, statistical association of individual TCRs with disease status, and machine learning. The aim of the study was to test whether cataloging public T cell receptors could identify signatures of past pathogen exposure. Besides the first cohort of roughly 700 subjects, a separate validation cohort made up of roughly 130 different subjects was used.

Points the paper makes about the study in general: The classifier was reported to diagnose cytomegalovirus status with high specificity and sensitivity in both the original and validation cohorts. A later analysis lacked HLA typing for the validation cohort, so it scored co-occurrence in that cohort across all 110 or so repertoires. In a later analysis, TCRs clustered in the first cohort were found to also tend to co-occur in the approximately 110 validation repertoires, with 94% of cluster scores above 0. In vitro tests confirmed that three of the cytomegalovirus-associated TCR beta chains recognize cytomegalovirus antigens. It was suggested by the authors that the approach could potentially be generalized to other disease states and immunological phenotypes. The study gave a list of some 150 TCR beta chains associated with cytomegalovirus. Most TCR sequences were observed very rarely across donors, whereas some public TCRs were present in many individuals.

The germline V gene (reference sequence) provides CDR1 GTSNPN and CDR2 SVGIG. Including the terminal cysteine and phenylalanine, the CDR3 comprises 14 residues. The read is trimmed to its CDR3 DNA, 42 bases read in frame from base 1. Cut back by 0 bases and 6 bases, the V and J ends lie 11 bases apart. The receptor comes from a woman aged 18-30 years in good health and CMV-seropositive. The V and J segments used are TRBV30 and TRBJ2-2; a tentative D call is TRBD1 (6 bases match). Sequencing input: PBMCs. This receptor has the CDR3 CAWSVARGAGELFF. The sequenced DNA is TGTGCCTGGAGTGTAGCCAGGGGAGCCGGGGAGCTGTTTTTT.